The subject of this entry is one T cell receptor beta chain. The data are from a study of blood T cell repertoires in COVID-19. On the study more broadly: Samples came from the United States, Italy and Spain, spanning acute and convalescent COVID-19.

Trimming at V came to 1 base and at J to 0 bases, leaving 9 bases not matched to a gene. Germline V gene data show CDR1 as SGHRS and CDR2 as YFSETQ. The CDR3 covers 18 residues. In the authors' methods: Nucleated cell counts were estimated from reference gene primer amplification. Using immunoSEQ multiplex PCR, the repertoire was profiled, and TCRdb retains in-frame clones only, with some absent. The V and J calls and clone size are taken from that table; D and trimming were inferred from the DNA. The repertoire includes 90,000 to 100,000 clones, 82% of them detected once, and approximately 18% sits in the top ten.

The J gene is TRBJ2-1, the V gene TRBV5-1, with 8 bases identical to TRBD1. The sample consisted of peripheral blood. The clonotype was recovered from an elderly man with acute or convalescent COVID-19. The CDR3 protein is CASSLFGTGTSSYNEQFF. The CDR3 bases are TGCGCCAGCAGCTTGTTCGGGACAGGAACTAGCTCCTACAATGAGCAGTTCTTC. The entire variable domain, with the rest obtained from reference TRBV5-1 and TRBJ2-1, is as follows: KAGVTQTPRYLIKTRGQQVTLSCSPISGHRSVSWYQQTPGQGLQFLFEYFSETQRNKGNFPGRFSGRQFSNSRSEMNVSTLELGDSALYLCASSLFGTGTSSYNEQFFGPGTRLTVL.